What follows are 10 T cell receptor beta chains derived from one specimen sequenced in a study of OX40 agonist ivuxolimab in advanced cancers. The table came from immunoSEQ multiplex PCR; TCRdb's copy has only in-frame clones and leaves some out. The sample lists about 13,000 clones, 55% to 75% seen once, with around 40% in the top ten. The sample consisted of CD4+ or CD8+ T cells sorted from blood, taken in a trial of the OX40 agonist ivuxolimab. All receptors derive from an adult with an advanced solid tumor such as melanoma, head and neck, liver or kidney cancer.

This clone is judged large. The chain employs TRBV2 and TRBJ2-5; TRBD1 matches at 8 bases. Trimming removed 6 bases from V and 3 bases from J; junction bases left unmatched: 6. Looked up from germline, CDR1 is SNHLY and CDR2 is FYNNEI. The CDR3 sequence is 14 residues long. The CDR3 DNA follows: TGTGCCAGCAGCCTGGGACAGGTCGAAGAGACCCAGTACTTC. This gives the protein CASSLGQVEETQYF. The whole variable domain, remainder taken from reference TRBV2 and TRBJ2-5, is EPEVTQTPSHQVTQMGQEVILRCVPISNHLYFYWYRQILGQKVEFLVSFYNNEISEKSEIFDDQFSVERPDGSNFTLKIRSTKLEDSAMYFCASSLGQVEETQYFGPGTRLLVL.

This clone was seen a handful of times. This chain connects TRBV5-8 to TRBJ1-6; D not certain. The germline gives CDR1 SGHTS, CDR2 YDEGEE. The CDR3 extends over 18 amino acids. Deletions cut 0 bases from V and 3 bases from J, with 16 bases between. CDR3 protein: CASSLAGVGWSYNSPLHF. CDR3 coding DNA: TGTGCCAGCAGCTTGGCCGGGGTTGGCTGGAGCTATAATTCACCCCTCCACTTT.

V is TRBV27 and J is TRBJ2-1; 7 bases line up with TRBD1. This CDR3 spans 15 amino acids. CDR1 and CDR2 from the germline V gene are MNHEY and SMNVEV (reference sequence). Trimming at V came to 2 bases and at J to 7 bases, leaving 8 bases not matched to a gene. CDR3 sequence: CASSLTGRGSNEQFF. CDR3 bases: TGTGCCAGCAGTTTAACCGGCAGGGGGTCAAATGAGCAGTTCTTC.

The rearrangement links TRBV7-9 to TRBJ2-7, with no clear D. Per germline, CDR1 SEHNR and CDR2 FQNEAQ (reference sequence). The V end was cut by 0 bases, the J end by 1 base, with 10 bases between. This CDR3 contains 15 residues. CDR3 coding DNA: TGTGCCAGCAGCTTAGCGCCCAGTTCATCCTACGAGCAGTACTTC. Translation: CASSLAPSSSYEQYF.

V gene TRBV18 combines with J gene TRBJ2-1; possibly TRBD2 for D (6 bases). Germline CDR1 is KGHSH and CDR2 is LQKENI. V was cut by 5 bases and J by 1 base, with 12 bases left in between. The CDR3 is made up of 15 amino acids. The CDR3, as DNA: TGTGCCAGCTCAAGGGCGGGGACGTCCTACAATGAGCAGTTCTTC. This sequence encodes CASSRAGTSYNEQFF.

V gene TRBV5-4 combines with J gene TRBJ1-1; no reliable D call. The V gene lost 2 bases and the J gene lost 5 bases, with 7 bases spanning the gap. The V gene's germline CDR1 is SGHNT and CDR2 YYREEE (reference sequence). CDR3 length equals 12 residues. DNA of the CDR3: TGTGCCAGCAGCTTTGGAGGGACTGAAGCTTTCTTT. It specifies CASSFGGTEAFF.

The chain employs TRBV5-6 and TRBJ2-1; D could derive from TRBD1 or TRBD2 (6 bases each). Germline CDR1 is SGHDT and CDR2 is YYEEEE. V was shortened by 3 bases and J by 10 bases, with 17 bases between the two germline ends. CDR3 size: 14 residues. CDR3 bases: TGTGCCAGCAGCTGGGGGGCCATACCCGGGGAGCAGTTCTTC. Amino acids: CASSWGAIPGEQFF.

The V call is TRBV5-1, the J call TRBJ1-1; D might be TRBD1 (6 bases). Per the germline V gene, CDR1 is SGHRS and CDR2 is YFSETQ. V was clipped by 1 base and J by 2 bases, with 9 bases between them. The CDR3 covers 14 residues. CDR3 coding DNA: TGCGCCAGCAGCTTGCGGGGGGCAAACACTGAAGCTTTCTTT. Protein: CASSLRGANTEAFF.

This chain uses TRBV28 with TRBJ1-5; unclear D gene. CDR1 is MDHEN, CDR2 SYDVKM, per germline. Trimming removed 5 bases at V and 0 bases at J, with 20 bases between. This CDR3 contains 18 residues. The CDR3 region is CASSHQRPQTYSNQPQHF. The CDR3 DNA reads TGTGCCAGCAGTCACCAACGGCCTCAAACGTATAGCAATCAGCCCCAGCATTTT.

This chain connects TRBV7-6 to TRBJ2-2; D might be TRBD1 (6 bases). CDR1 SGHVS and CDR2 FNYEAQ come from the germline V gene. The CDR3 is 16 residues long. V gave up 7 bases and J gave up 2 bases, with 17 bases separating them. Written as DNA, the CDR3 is TGTGCCAGCACCCTCCAGGGGTACACCAACACCGGGGAGCTGTTTTTT. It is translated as CASTLQGYTNTGELFF.